The 20 T cell receptor beta chains presented below share a single source sample, sequenced in a study of blood T cell repertoires in COVID-19. Produced via immunoSEQ multiplex PCR; TCRdb's table is partial and in-frame only. The data hold fewer than 250,000 clones, with around nine tenths observed a single time. Specimen: peripheral blood. These receptors were collected from a woman aged 60 to 75 who had recovered from COVID-19.

The chain links TRBV7-9 to TRBJ2-2, with a tentative D call TRBD2 (5 bases). CDR1 and CDR2 from the germline V gene are SEHNR and FQNEAQ (reference sequence). With 4 bases removed from V and 4 bases from J, the gap between germline ends came to 10 bases. CDR3 length: 14 residues. CDR3 amino acids: CASSSGLATGELFF. In DNA form, the CDR3 reads TGTGCCAGCAGCTCGGGATTGGCCACCGGGGAGCTGTTTTTT.

The V gene is TRBV27, the J gene TRBJ2-2, with 7 bases lining up with TRBD1. Losses at the gene ends were 2 bases for V and 13 bases for J; bases not matched to a gene: 13. The CDR3 has 15 amino acids. The germline gives CDR1 MNHEY, CDR2 SMNVEV (reference sequence). The CDR3 nucleotides are TGTGCCAGCAGTTTACTACAGGGGTCAAACCTCGGGCTGTTTTTT. Its translation is CASSLLQGSNLGLFF.

This clone was picked up a small number of times. The chain links TRBV4-1 to TRBJ1-6, with D uncertain. V gave up 0 bases and J gave up 8 bases, with 8 bases separating them. Per the germline V gene, CDR1 is MGHRA and CDR2 is YSYEKL. The CDR3 consists of 14 residues. The CDR3 DNA reads as TGCGCCAGCAGCCAAGACGGCGGGGATTCACCCCTCCACTTT. It encodes CASSQDGGDSPLHF.

The rearrangement joins TRBV2 to TRBJ2-1; D might be TRBD2 (6 bases). The CDR3 length is 17 residues. V was clipped by 8 bases and J by 7 bases, with 27 bases between them. Germline CDR1 reads SNHLY; CDR2 reads FYNNEI. CDR3 DNA: TGTGCCAGCGCTGGTGGGAGGTGGGTGTCGGTAGGTAATGAGCAGTTCTTC. This gives the protein CASAGGRWVSVGNEQFF.

The rearrangement joins TRBV7-8 to TRBJ1-2; D not certain. The CDR3 length is 13 residues. The germline V gene has CDR1 SGHVS and CDR2 FQNEAQ. The V end lost 7 bases, the J end lost 8 bases, and 17 bases lay between the germline ends. The CDR3 DNA reads TGTGCCAGCACCAAAGAGAGGGCGAGGGGCTACACCTTC. It codes for CASTKERARGYTF.

V is TRBV3-1 (or the pseudogene TRBV3-2) and J is TRBJ2-3; D may be TRBD2 (5 bases). Trimming left V 4 bases short and J 4 bases short, with 21 bases between. In germline, CDR1 is LGHDT, CDR2 YNNKEL (reference sequence). This CDR3 contains 17 residues. DNA of the CDR3: TGTGCCAGCAGCCGACCGACGGGGTCGCGTCTTTCAGATACGCAGTATTTT. Encoded protein: CASSRPTGSRLSDTQYF.

This sequence joins TRBV19 and TRBJ1-1; 8 nucleotides line up with TRBD1. Germline values: CDR1 LNHDA, CDR2 SQIVND (reference sequence). V gave up 5 bases and J gave up 10 bases; unmatched junction bases: 12. The CDR3 contains 14 residues. CDR3 sequence (DNA): TGTGCCAGTAGTGAGAACCGGGACAGGTTATCAGCTTTCTTT. Its protein product is CASSENRDRLSAFF.

The chain has TRBV2 and TRBJ2-3; D is undetermined. The ends were cut back, 6 bases at V and 6 bases at J, with 7 bases in the middle. The CDR3 length is 11 residues. From germline, CDR1 is SNHLY and CDR2 FYNNEI. This chain's CDR3 is CASRAADTQYF. CDR3 DNA sequence: TGTGCCAGCAGGGCAGCGGATACGCAGTATTTT.

The chain links TRBV19 to TRBJ1-5; D call uncertain. Trimming removed 3 bases from V and 2 bases from J, with 11 bases in between. This CDR3 is built from 15 residues. Germline lookup yields CDR1 LNHDA and CDR2 SQIVND (reference sequence). The chain's CDR3 is CASSIFVLGNQPQHF. CDR3 bases: TGTGCCAGTAGTATCTTCGTACTGGGCAATCAGCCCCAGCATTTT.

V gene TRBV18 combines with J gene TRBJ1-5, with 9 positions matching TRBD1. The CDR3 runs 16 residues. The V segment lost 5 bases and the J segment 2 bases; nucleotides outside the gene matches: 7. Germline lookup yields CDR1 KGHSH and CDR2 LQKENI. The CDR3 region is CASSDWTGVGNQPQHF. Here the CDR3 DNA reads TGTGCCAGCTCAGATTGGACAGGGGTGGGCAATCAGCCCCAGCATTTT.

V and J are TRBV2 and TRBJ2-2; D perhaps matches TRBD1 (6 bases). V lost 7 bases and J lost 1, with 10 bases in between. Per germline, CDR1 SNHLY and CDR2 FYNNEI. The CDR3 spans 14 residues. The CDR3 spells CASNGQMNTGELFF. The CDR3 coding sequence is TGTGCCAGCAACGGACAGATGAACACCGGGGAGCTGTTTTTT.

The chain combines TRBV9 with TRBJ1-1; 7 bases line up with TRBD1. The CDR3 covers 14 residues. The trim removed 4 bases at V and 3 bases at J, leaving 6 bases unmatched. The germline gives CDR1 SGDLS, CDR2 YYNGEE. CDR3 DNA: TGTGCCAGCAGCACCCCAGGGGGTCACACTGAAGCTTTCTTT. Amino acid sequence: CASSTPGGHTEAFF.

The chain links TRBV12-3 or TRBV12-4 to TRBJ2-7, with a possible D match to TRBD1 (5 bases). The ends were cut back, 3 bases at V and 7 bases at J, with 10 bases in the middle. The CDR3 loop spans 12 amino acids. The CDR3 DNA reads TGTGCCAGCAGTTTCCACAGACAGGAGCAGTACTTC. This gives the protein CASSFHRQEQYF.

Written as DNA, the CDR3 is TGTGCCAGCAGCCGGAGATACCAAGAGACCCAGTACTTC. Translating gives CASSRRYQETQYF. V usage is TRBV7-8 and J usage is TRBJ2-5; D is ambiguous. The CDR3 sequence is 13 residues long. The germline gives CDR1 SGHVS, CDR2 FQNEAQ. V shed 5 bases and J shed 0 bases, with 7 bases lying between them. The variable domain in full, completed from reference TRBV7-8 and TRBJ2-5, reads GAGVSQSPRYKVAKRGQDVALRCDPISGHVSLFWYQQALGQGPEFLTYFQNEAQLDKSGLPSDRFFAERPEGSVSTLKIQRTQQEDSAVYLCASSRRYQETQYFGPGTRLLVL.

The CDR3 loop is CASSLVVAGGPTDTQYF. The CDR3 DNA reads TGTGCCAGCAGCTTGGTGGTAGCGGGGGGCCCCACAGATACGCAGTATTTT. The V call is TRBV5-8, the J call TRBJ2-3, with 10 positions matching TRBD2. Germline assignment: CDR1 SGHTS and CDR2 YDEGEE. Trimming cost V 0 bases and J 2 bases; bases outside gene matches: 6. This CDR3 contains 17 residues.

This clone was observed once. The J gene is TRBJ2-2, the V gene TRBV7-2; 10 positions match TRBD2. The CDR3 runs 15 residues. Germline V gives CDR1 SGHTA, CDR2 FQGNSA. Trimming cost V 6 bases and J 5 bases; bases outside gene matches: 6. The CDR3 sequence: CASSPSGGGTGELFF. DNA for the CDR3: TGTGCCAGCAGTCCTAGCGGGGGCGGTACCGGGGAGCTGTTTTTT.

This clone was seen a few times. The V and J genes are TRBV13 and TRBJ1-2; D perhaps matches TRBD1 (5 bases). V was shortened by 5 bases and J by 7 bases, with 8 bases between the two germline ends. CDR1 PRHDT and CDR2 FYEKMQ come from the germline V gene (reference sequence). This CDR3 region has 11 residues. The chain's CDR3 is CASSVGGGYTF. The CDR3 DNA is TGTGCCAGCAGCGTCGGGGGTGGCTACACCTTC.

The V gene is TRBV7-2, the J gene TRBJ2-2, with 9 bases fitting TRBD2. CDR1 is SGHTA and CDR2 is FQGNSA in the germline V gene. The CDR3 is made up of 17 amino acids. V gave up 2 bases and J gave up 6 bases; unmatched junction bases: 10. The CDR3 coding sequence is TGTGCCAGCAGCTTAATTGCGGGGGGGTCCTCCGCCGGGGAGCTGTTTTTT. The encoded protein is CASSLIAGGSSAGELFF.

This sequence joins TRBV29-1 and TRBJ1-2; D is unclear. V was cut by 2 bases and J by 4 bases, with 8 bases left in between. Per germline, CDR1 SQVTM and CDR2 ANQGSEA. The CDR3 covers 12 residues. CDR3 nucleotides: TGCAGCGTTGAACCCGGGAGCTATGGCTACACCTTC. It codes for CSVEPGSYGYTF.

This clone was seen a handful of times. The chain carries TRBV28 and TRBJ2-7; possible D gene TRBD2, 7 bases. V dropped 6 bases and J dropped 4 bases, with 22 bases sitting between them. Germline CDR1 and CDR2: MDHEN and SYDVKM. The CDR3 runs to 16 residues. CDR3 amino acids: CASSQRGGPSLYEQYF. The CDR3 bases are TGTGCCAGCAGCCAACGCGGGGGCCCTTCCTTGTACGAGCAGTACTTC.